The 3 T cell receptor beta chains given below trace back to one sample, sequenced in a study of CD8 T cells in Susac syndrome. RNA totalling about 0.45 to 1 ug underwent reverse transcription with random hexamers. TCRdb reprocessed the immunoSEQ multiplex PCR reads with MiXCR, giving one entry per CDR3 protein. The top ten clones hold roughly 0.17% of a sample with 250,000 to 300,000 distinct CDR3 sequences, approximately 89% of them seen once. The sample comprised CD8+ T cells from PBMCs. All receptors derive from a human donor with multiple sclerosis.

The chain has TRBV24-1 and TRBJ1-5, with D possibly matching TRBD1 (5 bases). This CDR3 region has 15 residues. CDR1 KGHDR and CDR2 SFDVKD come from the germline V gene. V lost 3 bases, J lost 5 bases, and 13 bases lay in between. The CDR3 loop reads CATSDGRDHYQPQHF. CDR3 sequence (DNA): TGTGCCACCAGTGATGGCCGGGACCACTATCAGCCCCAGCATTTT.

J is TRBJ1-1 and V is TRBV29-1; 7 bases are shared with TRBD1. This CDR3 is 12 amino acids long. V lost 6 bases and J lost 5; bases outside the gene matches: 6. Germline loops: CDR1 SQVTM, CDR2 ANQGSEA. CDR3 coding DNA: TGCAGCGTAACAGGGGTAAGAACTGAAGCTTTCTTT. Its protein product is CSVTGVRTEAFF.

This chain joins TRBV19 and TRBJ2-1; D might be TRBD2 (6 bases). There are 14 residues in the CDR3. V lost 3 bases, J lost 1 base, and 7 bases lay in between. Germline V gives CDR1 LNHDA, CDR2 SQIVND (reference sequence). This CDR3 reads CASSMAGSYNEQFF. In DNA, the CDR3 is TGTGCCAGTAGTATGGCGGGGTCCTACAATGAGCAGTTCTTC.